The clone carrying this T cell receptor beta chain was recorded many times. Its antigen remains unidentified. This specimen belongs to a study of blood T cells in healthy people across ages. Study-level findings and limits: Unsorted PBMC input precluded a conclusive naive versus antigen-experienced comparison.

Through a sample-barcoded 5' primer and a J-beta primer mix, a second PCR was run for roughly 7 to 12 cycles. MiXCR, run by TCRdb on the 5' RACE reads, gives a single entry per CDR3 protein. The sample lists 550,000 to 700,000 distinct CDR3 sequences; 27% were seen once. The CDR3 runs 13 residues. Germline CDR1 SGHTA, CDR2 FQGNSA. V lost 5 bases and J lost 6, with 11 bases in between. The study recruited healthy Caucasian donors from Russia who were aged about 6 to 90. The sample comprised blood. The TCR was taken from a woman in her 70s in good health. The chain joins TRBV7-2 to TRBJ1-3; D not resolved. This CDR3 is CASSLQTVNTIYF. The CDR3 DNA sequence: TGTGCCAGCAGCCTTCAAACCGTAAACACCATATATTTT.